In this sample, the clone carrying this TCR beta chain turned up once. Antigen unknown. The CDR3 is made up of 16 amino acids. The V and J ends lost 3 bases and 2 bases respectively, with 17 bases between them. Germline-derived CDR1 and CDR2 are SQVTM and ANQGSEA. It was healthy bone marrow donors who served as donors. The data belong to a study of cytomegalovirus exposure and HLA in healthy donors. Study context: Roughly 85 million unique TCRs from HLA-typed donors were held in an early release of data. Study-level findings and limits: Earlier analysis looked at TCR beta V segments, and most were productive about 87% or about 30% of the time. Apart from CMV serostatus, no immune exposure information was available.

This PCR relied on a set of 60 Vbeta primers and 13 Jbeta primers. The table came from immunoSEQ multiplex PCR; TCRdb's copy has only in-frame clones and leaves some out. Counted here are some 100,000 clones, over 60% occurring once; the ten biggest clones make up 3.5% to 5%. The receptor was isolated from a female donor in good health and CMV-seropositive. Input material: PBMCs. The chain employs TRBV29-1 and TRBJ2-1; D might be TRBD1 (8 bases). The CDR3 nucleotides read TGCAGCGTTGAGCCCGGACAGGGAGGGACCTACAATGAGCAGTTCTTC. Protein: CSVEPGQGGTYNEQFF.